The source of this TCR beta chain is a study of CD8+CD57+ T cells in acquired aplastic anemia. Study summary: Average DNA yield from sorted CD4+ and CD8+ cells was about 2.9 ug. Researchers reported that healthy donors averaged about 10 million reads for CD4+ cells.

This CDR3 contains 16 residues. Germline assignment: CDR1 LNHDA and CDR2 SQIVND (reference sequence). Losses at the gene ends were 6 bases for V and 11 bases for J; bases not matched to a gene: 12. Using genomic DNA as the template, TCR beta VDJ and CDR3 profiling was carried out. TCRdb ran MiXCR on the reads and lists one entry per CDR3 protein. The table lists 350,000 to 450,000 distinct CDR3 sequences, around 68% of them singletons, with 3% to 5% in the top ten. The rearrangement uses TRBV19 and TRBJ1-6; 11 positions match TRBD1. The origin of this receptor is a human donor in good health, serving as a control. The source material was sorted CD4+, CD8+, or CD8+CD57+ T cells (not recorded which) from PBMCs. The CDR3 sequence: CASSESRGQGEAPLHF. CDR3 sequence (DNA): TGTGCCAGTAGCGAATCCCGGGGACAGGGGGAGGCACCCCTCCACTTT.